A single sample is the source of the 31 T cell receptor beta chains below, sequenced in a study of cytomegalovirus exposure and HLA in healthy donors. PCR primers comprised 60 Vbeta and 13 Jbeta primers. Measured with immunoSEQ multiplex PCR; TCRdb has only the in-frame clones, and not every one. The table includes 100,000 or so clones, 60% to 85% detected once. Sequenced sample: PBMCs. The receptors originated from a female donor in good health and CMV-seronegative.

CDR3 residues: CASSENTENTGELFF. The CDR3 DNA reads TGTGCCAGCAGTGAAAACACAGAGAACACCGGGGAGCTGTTTTTT. The V call is TRBV25-1, the J call TRBJ2-2; D is unresolved. CDR1 and CDR2 (germline): MGHDK, SYGVNS. Trimming removed 2 bases from V and 1 base from J, with 8 bases in between. This CDR3 region has 15 residues.

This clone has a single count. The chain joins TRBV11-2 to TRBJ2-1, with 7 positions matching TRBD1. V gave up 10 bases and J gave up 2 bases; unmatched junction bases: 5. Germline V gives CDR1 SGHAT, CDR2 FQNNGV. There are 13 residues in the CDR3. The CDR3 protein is CAIKDRAYNEQFF. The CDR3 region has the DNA TGTGCCATCAAAGACAGGGCCTACAATGAGCAGTTCTTC.

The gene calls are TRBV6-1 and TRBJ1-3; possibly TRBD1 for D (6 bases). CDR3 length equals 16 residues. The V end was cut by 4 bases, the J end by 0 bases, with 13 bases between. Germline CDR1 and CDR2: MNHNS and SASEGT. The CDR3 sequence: CASSARQALSGNTIYF. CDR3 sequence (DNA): TGTGCCAGCAGTGCTCGACAGGCGCTCTCTGGAAACACCATATATTTT.

CDR3 in amino acids: CASSPLAGFNEQFF. For the CDR3, the DNA is TGTGCCAGCAGCCCACTAGCGGGGTTCAATGAGCAGTTCTTC. The chain carries TRBV11-2 and TRBJ2-1; 10 bases are a match to TRBD2. The J segment lost 6 bases and the V segment lost 5 bases, leaving 4 bases of the junction unmatched. Germline lookup yields CDR1 SGHAT and CDR2 FQNNGV. The CDR3 loop spans 14 amino acids. The complete variable domain, with remaining parts taken from reference TRBV11-2 and TRBJ2-1, reads EAGVAQSPRYKIIEKRQSVAFWCNPISGHATLYWYQQILGQGPKLLIQFQNNGVVDDSQLPKDRFSAERLKGVDSTLKIQPAKLEDSAVYLCASSPLAGFNEQFFGPGTRLTVL.

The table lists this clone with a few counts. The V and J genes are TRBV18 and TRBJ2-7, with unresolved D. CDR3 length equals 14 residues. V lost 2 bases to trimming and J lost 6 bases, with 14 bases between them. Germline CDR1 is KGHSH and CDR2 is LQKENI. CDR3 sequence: CASSPVSGMAEQYF. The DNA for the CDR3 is TGTGCCAGCTCACCAGTTTCTGGTATGGCCGAGCAGTACTTC.

CDR3 DNA sequence: TGTGCCAGCAGTTACTCGATCGGGGGTCTCTACGAGCAGTACTTC. Translation: CASSYSIGGLYEQYF. This chain connects TRBV6-6 to TRBJ2-7; D might be TRBD2 (6 bases). Between the trimmed V and J ends, which lost 0 bases and 3 bases, there was a span of 12 bases. Germline V CDR1 and CDR2: MNHNY, SVGAGI (reference sequence). The CDR3 runs to 15 residues.

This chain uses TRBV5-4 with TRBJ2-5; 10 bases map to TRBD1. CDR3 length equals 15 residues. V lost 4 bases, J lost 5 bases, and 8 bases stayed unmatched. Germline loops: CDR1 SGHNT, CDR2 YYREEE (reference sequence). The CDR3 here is CASSRQGAGDETQYF. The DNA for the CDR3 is TGTGCCAGCAGCCGACAGGGGGCAGGGGACGAGACCCAGTACTTC.

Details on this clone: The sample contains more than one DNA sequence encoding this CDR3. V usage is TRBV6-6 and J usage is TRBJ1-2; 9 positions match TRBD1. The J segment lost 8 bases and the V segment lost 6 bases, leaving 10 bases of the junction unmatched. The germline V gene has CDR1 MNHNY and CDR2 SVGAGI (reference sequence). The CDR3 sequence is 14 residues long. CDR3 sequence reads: CASSHRDRVPGYTF. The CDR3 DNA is TGTGCCAGCAGCCACCGGGACAGGGTACCCGGCTACACCTTC.

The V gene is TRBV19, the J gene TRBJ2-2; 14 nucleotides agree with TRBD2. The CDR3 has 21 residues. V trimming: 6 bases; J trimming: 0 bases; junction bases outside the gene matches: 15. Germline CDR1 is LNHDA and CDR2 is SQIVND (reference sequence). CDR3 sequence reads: CASRQGTSGGFMGSNTGELFF. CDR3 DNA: TGTGCCAGTAGACAAGGGACTAGCGGGGGTTTTATGGGTTCGAACACCGGGGAGCTGTTTTTT.

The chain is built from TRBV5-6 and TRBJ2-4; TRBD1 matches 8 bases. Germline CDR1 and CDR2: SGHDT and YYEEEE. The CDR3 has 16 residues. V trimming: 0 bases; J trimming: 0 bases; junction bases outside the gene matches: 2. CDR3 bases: TGTGCCAGCAGCTTGGGACAGGGGATAGCCAAAAACATTCAGTACTTC. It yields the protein CASSLGQGIAKNIQYF.

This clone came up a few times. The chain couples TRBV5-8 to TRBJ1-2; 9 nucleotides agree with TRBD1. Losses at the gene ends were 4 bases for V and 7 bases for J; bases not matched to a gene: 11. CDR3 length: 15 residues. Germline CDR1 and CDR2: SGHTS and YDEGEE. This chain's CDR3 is CASSTSGQGKGGYTF. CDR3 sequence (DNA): TGTGCCAGCAGCACCTCTGGACAGGGGAAAGGTGGCTACACCTTC.

The CDR3 nucleotides read TGTGCCAGCAGCGTAGGGGGGGGGTGGACTGAAGCTTTCTTT. Its protein product is CASSVGGGWTEAFF. The chain combines TRBV9 with TRBJ1-1; TRBD1 might be the D (5 bases). Trimming left V 0 bases short and J 5 bases short, with 11 bases between. Germline CDR1 is SGDLS and CDR2 is YYNGEE. The CDR3 length is 14 residues.

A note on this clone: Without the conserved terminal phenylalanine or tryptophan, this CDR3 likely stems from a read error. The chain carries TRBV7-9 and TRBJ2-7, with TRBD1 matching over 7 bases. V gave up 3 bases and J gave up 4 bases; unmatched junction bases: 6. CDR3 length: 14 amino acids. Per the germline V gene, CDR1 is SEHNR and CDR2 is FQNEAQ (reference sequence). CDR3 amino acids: CASSFRDSAYEQYL. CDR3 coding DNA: TGTGCCAGCAGCTTCCGGGACAGCGCTTACGAGCAGTACCTC.

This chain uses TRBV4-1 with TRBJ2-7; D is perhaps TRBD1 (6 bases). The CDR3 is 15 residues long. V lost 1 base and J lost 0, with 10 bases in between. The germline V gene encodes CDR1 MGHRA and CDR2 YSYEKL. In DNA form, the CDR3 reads TGCGCCAGCAGCCAAGGACAGGCTAGCTCCTACGAGCAGTACTTC. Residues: CASSQGQASSYEQYF.

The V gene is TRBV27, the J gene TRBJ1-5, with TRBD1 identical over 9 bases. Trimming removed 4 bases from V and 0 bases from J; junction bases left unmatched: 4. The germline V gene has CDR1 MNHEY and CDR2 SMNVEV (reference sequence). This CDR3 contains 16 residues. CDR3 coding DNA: TGTGCCAGCAGTTCGGGGGACAGGGATAGCAATCAGCCCCAGCATTTT. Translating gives CASSSGDRDSNQPQHF.

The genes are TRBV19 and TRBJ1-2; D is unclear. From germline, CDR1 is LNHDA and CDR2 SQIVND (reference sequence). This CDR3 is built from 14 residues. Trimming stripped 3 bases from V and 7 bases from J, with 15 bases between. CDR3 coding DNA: TGTGCCAGTAGTATGACTGCCAAGTTGAGTGGCTACACCTTC. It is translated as CASSMTAKLSGYTF.

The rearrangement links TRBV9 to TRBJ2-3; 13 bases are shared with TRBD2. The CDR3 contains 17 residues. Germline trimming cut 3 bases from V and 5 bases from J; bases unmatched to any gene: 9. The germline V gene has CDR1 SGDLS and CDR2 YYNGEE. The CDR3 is CASSAHTSGGAGDTQYF. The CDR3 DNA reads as TGTGCCAGCAGCGCTCATACTAGCGGGGGGGCAGGAGATACGCAGTATTTT.

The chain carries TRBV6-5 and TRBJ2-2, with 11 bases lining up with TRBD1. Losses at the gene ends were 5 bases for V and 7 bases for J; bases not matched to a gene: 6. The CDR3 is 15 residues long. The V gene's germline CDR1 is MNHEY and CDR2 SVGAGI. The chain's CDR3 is CASSRDRGEVGELFF. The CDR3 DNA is TGTGCCAGCAGTCGGGACAGGGGGGAGGTCGGGGAGCTGTTTTTT.

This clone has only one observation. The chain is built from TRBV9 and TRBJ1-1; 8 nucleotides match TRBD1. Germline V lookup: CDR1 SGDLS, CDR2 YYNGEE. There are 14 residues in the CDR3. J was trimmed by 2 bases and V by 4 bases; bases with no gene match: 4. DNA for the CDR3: TGTGCCAGCAGCCCGGGACAGGTTAACACTGAAGCTTTCTTT. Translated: CASSPGQVNTEAFF.

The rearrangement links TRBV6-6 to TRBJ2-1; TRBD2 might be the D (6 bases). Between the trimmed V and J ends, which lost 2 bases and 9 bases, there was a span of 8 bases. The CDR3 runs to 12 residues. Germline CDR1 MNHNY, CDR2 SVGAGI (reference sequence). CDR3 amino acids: CASSYGSGEQFF. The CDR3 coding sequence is TGTGCCAGCAGTTACGGTAGCGGTGAGCAGTTCTTC.

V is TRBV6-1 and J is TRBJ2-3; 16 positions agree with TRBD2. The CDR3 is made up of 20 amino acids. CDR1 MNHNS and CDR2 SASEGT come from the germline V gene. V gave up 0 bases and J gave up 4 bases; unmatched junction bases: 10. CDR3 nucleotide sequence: TGTGCCAGCAGTGAAGCCCTGGGACTAGCGGGGGGGCCTATGGCAGATACGCAGTATTTT. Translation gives CASSEALGLAGGPMADTQYF.

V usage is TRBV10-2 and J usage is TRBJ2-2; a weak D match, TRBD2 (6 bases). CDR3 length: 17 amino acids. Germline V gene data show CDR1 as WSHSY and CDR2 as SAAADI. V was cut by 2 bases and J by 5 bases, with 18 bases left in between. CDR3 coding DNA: TGCGCCAGCAGTGAGGCGGGGCGGGGTAGACGGACCGGGGAGCTGTTTTTT. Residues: CASSEAGRGRRTGELFF.

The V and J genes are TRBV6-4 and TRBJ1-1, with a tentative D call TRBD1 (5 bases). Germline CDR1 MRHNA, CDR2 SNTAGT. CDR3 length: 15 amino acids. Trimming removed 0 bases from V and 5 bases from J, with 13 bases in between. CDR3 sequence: CASSDSKAGPTEAFF. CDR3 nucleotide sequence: TGTGCCAGCAGTGACTCGAAGGCGGGGCCGACTGAAGCTTTCTTT.

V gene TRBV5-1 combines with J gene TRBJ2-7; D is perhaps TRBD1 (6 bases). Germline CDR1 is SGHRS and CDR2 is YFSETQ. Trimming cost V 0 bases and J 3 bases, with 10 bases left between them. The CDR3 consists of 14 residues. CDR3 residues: CASSLEGGFYEQYF. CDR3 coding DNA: TGCGCCAGCAGCTTGGAAGGGGGATTCTACGAGCAGTACTTC.

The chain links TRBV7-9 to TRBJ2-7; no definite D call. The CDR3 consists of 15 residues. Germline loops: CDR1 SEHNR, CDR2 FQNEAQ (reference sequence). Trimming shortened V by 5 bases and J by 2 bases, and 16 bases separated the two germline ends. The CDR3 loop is CASSPDLGSAYEQYF. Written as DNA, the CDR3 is TGTGCCAGCAGCCCCGATCTGGGCTCAGCCTACGAGCAGTACTTC.

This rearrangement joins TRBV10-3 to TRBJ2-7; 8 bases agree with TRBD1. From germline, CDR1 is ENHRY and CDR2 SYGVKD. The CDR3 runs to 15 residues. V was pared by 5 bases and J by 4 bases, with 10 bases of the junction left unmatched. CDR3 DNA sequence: TGTGCCATCAGTAAATCCGGGACAGGTGATTACGAGCAGTACTTC. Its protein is CAISKSGTGDYEQYF.

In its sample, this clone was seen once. CDR3: CASSPLAGAHNEQFF. In DNA, the CDR3 is TGTGCCAGCAGCCCCCTAGCGGGGGCCCACAATGAGCAGTTCTTC. The chain combines TRBV2 with TRBJ2-1; the match to TRBD2 covers 10 bases. With V trimmed by 6 bases and J by 5 bases, 7 bases remained unmatched. The CDR3 has 15 residues. Germline assignment: CDR1 SNHLY and CDR2 FYNNEI.

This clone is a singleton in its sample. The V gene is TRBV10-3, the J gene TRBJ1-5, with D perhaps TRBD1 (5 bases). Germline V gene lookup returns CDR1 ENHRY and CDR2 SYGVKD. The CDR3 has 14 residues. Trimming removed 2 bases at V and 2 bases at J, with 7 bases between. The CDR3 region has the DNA TGTGCCATCAGTGAGGGACAACGCAATCAGCCCCAGCATTTT. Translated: CAISEGQRNQPQHF.

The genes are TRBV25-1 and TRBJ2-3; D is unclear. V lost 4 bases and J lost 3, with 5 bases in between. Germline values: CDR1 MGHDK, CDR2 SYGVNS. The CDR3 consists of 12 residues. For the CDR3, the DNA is TGTGCCAGCAGTGGAGATACAGATACGCAGTATTTT. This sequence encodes CASSGDTDTQYF. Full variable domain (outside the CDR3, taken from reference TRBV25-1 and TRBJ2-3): EADIYQTPRYLVIGTGKKITLECSQTMGHDKMYWYQQDPGMELHLIHYSYGVNSTEKGDLSSESTVSRIRTEHFPLTLESARPSHTSQYLCASSGDTDTQYFGPGTRLTVL.

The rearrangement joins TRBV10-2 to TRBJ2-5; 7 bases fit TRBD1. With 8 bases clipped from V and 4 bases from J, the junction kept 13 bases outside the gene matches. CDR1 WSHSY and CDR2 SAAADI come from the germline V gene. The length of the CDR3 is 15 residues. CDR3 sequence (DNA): TGCGCCAGCCTCCGATCTGGGACAGTCACAGAGACCCAGTACTTC. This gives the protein CASLRSGTVTETQYF.

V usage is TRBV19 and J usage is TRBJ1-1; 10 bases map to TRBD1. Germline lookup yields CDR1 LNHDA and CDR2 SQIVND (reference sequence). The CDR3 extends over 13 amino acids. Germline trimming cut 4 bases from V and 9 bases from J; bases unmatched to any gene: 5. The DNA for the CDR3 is TGTGCCAGTAGTACCGGGACAGGGGACCAAGCTTTCTTT. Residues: CASSTGTGDQAFF.